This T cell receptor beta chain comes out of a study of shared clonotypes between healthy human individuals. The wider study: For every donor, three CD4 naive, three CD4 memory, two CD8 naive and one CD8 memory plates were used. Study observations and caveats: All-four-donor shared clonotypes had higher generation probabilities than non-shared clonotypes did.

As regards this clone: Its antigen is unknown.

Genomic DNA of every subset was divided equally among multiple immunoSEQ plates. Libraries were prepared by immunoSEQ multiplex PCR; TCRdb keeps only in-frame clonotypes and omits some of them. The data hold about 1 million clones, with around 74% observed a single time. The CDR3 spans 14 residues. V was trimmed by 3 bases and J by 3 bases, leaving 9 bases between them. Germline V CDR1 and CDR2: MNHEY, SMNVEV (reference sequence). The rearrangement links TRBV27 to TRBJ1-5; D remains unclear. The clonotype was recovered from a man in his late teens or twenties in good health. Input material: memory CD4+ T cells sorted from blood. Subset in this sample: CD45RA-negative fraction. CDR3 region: CASSFRPDNQPQHF. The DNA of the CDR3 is TGTGCCAGCAGTTTCAGGCCGGACAATCAGCCCCAGCATTTT.